Below are 31 T cell receptor beta chains sequenced from a single sample in a study of blood T cell repertoires in COVID-19. Here immunoSEQ multiplex PCR was the method, and the copy in TCRdb shows in-frame clones only, minus some. The sample records around 210,000 clones, roughly nine tenths being singletons. The sample comprised PBMCs or T cells enriched from blood (not recorded which). The receptors were gathered from a woman younger than 35 who had recovered from COVID-19.

The V gene is TRBV6-5, the J gene TRBJ1-3, with D unclear. CDR1 is MNHEY and CDR2 is SVGAGI in the germline V gene. The length of the CDR3 is 16 residues. V lost 0 bases, J lost 4 bases, and 13 bases lay in between. The CDR3 DNA reads as TGTGCCAGCAGTTACTCGTCAGGCAGACCCGGAAACACCATATATTTT. The encoded protein is CASSYSSGRPGNTIYF.

The rearrangement joins TRBV30 to TRBJ1-4, with D possibly TRBD1 on 5 matching bases. Germline assignment: CDR1 GTSNPN and CDR2 SVGIG (reference sequence). V lost 3 bases and J 4 bases, leaving 15 bases between the germline ends. CDR3 length: 15 amino acids. CDR3 sequence reads: CAWSDWEGYNEKLFF. In DNA form, the CDR3 reads TGTGCCTGGAGCGATTGGGAGGGGTATAATGAAAAACTGTTTTTT.

The chain uses TRBV10-3 and TRBJ2-1; D is undetermined. The CDR3 loop spans 16 amino acids. Germline V gives CDR1 ENHRY, CDR2 SYGVKD. V lost 10 bases and J 1 base, leaving 20 bases between the germline ends. This CDR3 is CASQPNLGASYNEQFF. DNA for the CDR3: TGTGCCAGCCAGCCGAACCTAGGTGCGTCCTACAATGAGCAGTTCTTC.

V gene TRBV5-1 combines with J gene TRBJ1-2, with D tentatively TRBD1 (5 bases). The length of the CDR3 is 15 residues. Trimming shortened V by 2 bases and J by 3 bases, and 14 bases separated the two germline ends. Germline values: CDR1 SGHRS, CDR2 YFSETQ. The CDR3 reads CASSFDIRGDYGYTF. The CDR3 nucleotides are TGCGCCAGCAGCTTTGATATTCGGGGGGACTATGGCTACACCTTC.

V is TRBV19 and J is TRBJ2-7; D gene unclear. The CDR3 runs to 14 residues. Looked up from germline, CDR1 is LNHDA and CDR2 is SQIVND (reference sequence). Trimming took off 1 base at V and 4 bases at J, with 11 bases between the two ends. The CDR3 nucleotides are TGTGCCAGTAGTATAGCGCTCTACCCTTACGAGCAGTACTTC. Translation gives CASSIALYPYEQYF.

The V gene is TRBV11-3, the J gene TRBJ2-3; D not certain. Germline lookup yields CDR1 SGHNT and CDR2 YENEEA. V lost 2 bases and J 4 bases, leaving 4 bases between the germline ends. The CDR3 spans 12 residues. CDR3 residues: CASSLPADTQYF. CDR3 in DNA: TGTGCCAGCAGCTTACCTGCAGATACGCAGTATTTT. The full variable domain, in which reference TRBV11-3 and TRBJ2-3 provide the parts outside the CDR3, is EAGVVQSPRYKIIEKKQPVAFWCNPISGHNTLYWYLQNLGQGPELLIRYENEEAVDDSQLPKDRFSAERLKGVDSTLKIQPAELGDSAVYLCASSLPADTQYFGPGTRLTVL.

The V gene is TRBV5-1, the J gene TRBJ1-4, with 7 bases that match TRBD1. The trim removed 1 base at V and 10 bases at J, leaving 10 bases unmatched. The CDR3 contains 15 residues. Germline V gene data show CDR1 as SGHRS and CDR2 as YFSETQ. The chain's CDR3 is CASSLSAGGGGKLFF. The CDR3 nucleotides read TGCGCCAGCAGCTTGAGTGCAGGGGGAGGCGGAAAACTGTTTTTT.

In this sample, this clone turned up once. V and J are TRBV6-5 and TRBJ1-6, with D tentatively TRBD1 (6 bases). The CDR3 runs 15 residues. Trimming left V 11 bases short and J 6 bases short, with 20 bases between. CDR1 and CDR2 from the germline V gene are MNHEY and SVGAGI. CDR3 nucleotide sequence: TGTGCCGGCCGAACAGGGTTTCTCGGTAATTCACCCCTCCACTTT. This translates into CAGRTGFLGNSPLHF.

A word on this clone: Other DNA sequences in this specimen translate into the identical CDR3. The chain employs TRBV28 and TRBJ1-2; 7 nucleotides agree with TRBD1. The CDR3 spans 13 residues. The germline V gene has CDR1 MDHEN and CDR2 SYDVKM. The V gene end was trimmed by 6 bases and the J gene end by 2 bases; junction bases not matched to a gene: 3. The CDR3 spells CASSLGQNYGYTF. The CDR3 bases are TGTGCCAGCAGCCTGGGACAGAACTATGGCTACACCTTC.

This clone was observed a single time. The chain joins TRBV28 to TRBJ1-2, with D possibly being TRBD1 (5 bases). The germline CDR1 and CDR2 sequences are MDHEN and SYDVKM. The CDR3 extends over 12 amino acids. V was pared by 6 bases and J by 8 bases, with 13 bases between. The CDR3 sequence is CASRQVGGGYTF. The CDR3 coding sequence is TGTGCCAGCAGACAGGTCGGGGGAGGCTACACCTTC.

V is TRBV29-1 and J is TRBJ1-1, with D tentatively TRBD1 (5 bases). Germline loops: CDR1 SQVTM, CDR2 ANQGSEA. The V and J ends lost 4 bases and 9 bases respectively, with 6 bases between them. The CDR3 has 9 residues. The DNA of the CDR3 is TGCAGCGTTGCAGGGAAAGCTTTCTTT. It codes for CSVAGKAFF.

The genes are TRBV27 and TRBJ1-6; 9 positions agree with TRBD1. The CDR3 covers 15 residues. Germline-derived CDR1 and CDR2 are MNHEY and SMNVEV (reference sequence). With V trimmed by 5 bases and J by 7 bases, 6 bases remained unmatched. The CDR3: CASSLTGGANSPLHF. DNA for the CDR3: TGTGCCAGCAGTCTAACAGGGGGCGCCAATTCACCCCTCCACTTT.

In regard to this clone: Its ends do not fully match the called genes, so a read error is possible. This chain joins TRBV28 and TRBJ2-3; TRBD2 aligns across 9 bases. The CDR3 covers 17 residues. CDR1 and CDR2 from the germline V gene are MDHEN and SYDVKM. CDR3 coding DNA: TGTGCCAGCAACTTGAGGGCGGGGGGGTTCTCCACAGGTACGCAGTATTTT. This translates into CASNLRAGGFSTGTQYF. The complete variable domain, with remaining parts taken from reference TRBV28 and TRBJ2-3, reads DVKVTQSSRYLVKRTGEKVFLECVQDMDHENMFWYRQDPGLGLRLIYFSYDVKMKEKGDIPEGYSVSREKKERFSLILESASTNQTSMYLCASNLRAGGFSTGTQYFGPGTRLTVL.

The chain couples TRBV6-6 to TRBJ1-2; possibly TRBD1 for D (5 bases). In germline, CDR1 is MNHNY, CDR2 SVGAGI (reference sequence). This CDR3 region has 14 residues. V gave up 2 bases and J gave up 3 bases, with 10 bases separating them. CDR3: CASSYGGYDYGYTF. The CDR3, as DNA: TGTGCCAGCAGTTACGGGGGGTATGACTATGGCTACACCTTC.

The chain has TRBV5-4 and TRBJ1-2, with D possibly matching TRBD1 (5 bases). Germline assignment: CDR1 SGHNT and CDR2 YYREEE (reference sequence). This CDR3 spans 15 amino acids. V was cut by 3 bases and J by 0 bases, with 12 bases left in between. Here the CDR3 DNA reads TGTGCCAGCAGCTCAGGGTTCTTAGCTAACTATGGCTACACCTTC. Its translation: CASSSGFLANYGYTF.

This chain uses TRBV6-5 with TRBJ1-1; 11 nucleotides line up with TRBD1. This CDR3 has 15 residues. V lost 4 bases, J lost 3 bases, and 4 bases stayed unmatched. Looked up from germline, CDR1 is MNHEY and CDR2 is SVGAGI. CDR3 DNA: TGTGCCAGCAGTTCAGGACAGGGGGCTTACACTGAAGCTTTCTTT. It yields the protein CASSSGQGAYTEAFF.

This clone was picked up one time. The rearrangement joins TRBV28 to TRBJ1-1; 8 positions agree with TRBD1. J was trimmed by 1 base and V by 7 bases; bases with no gene match: 5. The CDR3 sequence is 14 residues long. The germline CDR1 and CDR2 sequences are MDHEN and SYDVKM. The CDR3 spells CASKSGGANTEAFF. In DNA form, the CDR3 reads TGTGCCAGCAAATCAGGGGGCGCGAACACTGAAGCTTTCTTT.

The chain uses TRBV19 and TRBJ2-1; D perhaps matches TRBD1 (5 bases). The CDR3 is 15 amino acids. V lost 6 bases and J 8 bases, leaving 20 bases between the germline ends. Germline lookup yields CDR1 LNHDA and CDR2 SQIVND (reference sequence). The CDR3 DNA follows: TGTGCCAGTAGCCCTGACGGTGGGGCGGCCGATGAGCAGTTCTTC. It codes for CASSPDGGAADEQFF.

The V and J genes are TRBV7-8 and TRBJ1-2, with 7 bases matching TRBD1. Trimming removed 5 bases from V and 5 bases from J; junction bases left unmatched: 5. In germline, CDR1 is SGHVS, CDR2 FQNEAQ. The CDR3 runs to 13 residues. For the CDR3, the DNA is TGTGCCAGCAGCATGGGACAGACTTATGGCTACACCTTC. The encoded protein is CASSMGQTYGYTF. The whole variable domain, filled in from reference TRBV7-8 and TRBJ1-2, reads GAGVSQSPRYKVAKRGQDVALRCDPISGHVSLFWYQQALGQGPEFLTYFQNEAQLDKSGLPSDRFFAERPEGSVSTLKIQRTQQEDSAVYLCASSMGQTYGYTFGSGTRLTVV.

This clone was counted between two and nine times. CDR3 bases: TGTGCCAGCAGCTCTTGGACAGGCTACGAGCAGTACTTC. Residues: CASSSWTGYEQYF. V and J are TRBV5-4 and TRBJ2-7, with 7 bases fitting TRBD1. The CDR3 is 13 amino acids. From germline, CDR1 is SGHNT and CDR2 YYREEE (reference sequence). V was clipped by 3 bases and J by 3 bases; unmatched bases: 3.

This clone came up a few times. In DNA, the CDR3 is TGTGCCAGCAGCCAAGTCGGGACTAGCGGGGGGGATGGCACCGGGGAGCTGTTTTTT. Its translation is CASSQVGTSGGDGTGELFF. This rearrangement joins TRBV3-1 (or the pseudogene TRBV3-2) to TRBJ2-2; 16 nucleotides match TRBD2. The CDR3 runs to 19 residues. V was clipped by 1 base and J by 4 bases; unmatched bases: 6. Germline V gene data show CDR1 as LGHDT and CDR2 as YNNKEL (reference sequence).

This chain uses TRBV4-1 with TRBJ2-1; perhaps TRBD2 as D (5 bases). Germline CDR1 MGHRA, CDR2 YSYEKL. Trimming removed 0 bases from V and 4 bases from J, with 13 bases in between. This CDR3 contains 16 residues. CDR3 loop: CASSQDSAGLYNEQFF. The CDR3 DNA follows: TGCGCCAGCAGCCAAGACTCGGCGGGCCTTTACAATGAGCAGTTCTTC.

The chain has TRBV28 and TRBJ1-5; 8 nucleotides line up with TRBD1. The CDR3 totals 16 residues. Germline V gene sequence: CDR1 MDHEN, CDR2 SYDVKM. After removal of 2 bases from V and 3 bases from J, the junction contained 6 bases not matched to a gene. This CDR3 is CASSLPLRGLNQPQHF. CDR3 coding DNA: TGTGCCAGCAGTTTACCTCTCAGGGGGCTCAATCAGCCCCAGCATTTT.

The chain employs TRBV11-1 and TRBJ2-5; 7 bases map to TRBD2. Germline-derived CDR1 and CDR2 are SGHAT and FQDESV (reference sequence). The CDR3 is 15 residues long. With 0 bases clipped from V and 2 bases from J, the junction kept 3 bases outside the gene matches. CDR3 protein: CASSLALAKQETQYF. CDR3 bases: TGTGCCAGCAGCTTAGCACTAGCGAAACAAGAGACCCAGTACTTC.

The V and J genes are TRBV28 and TRBJ2-7; TRBD2 matches at 9 bases. The CDR3 runs to 16 residues. Germline V gene sequence: CDR1 MDHEN, CDR2 SYDVKM. V lost 3 bases and J lost 4; bases outside the gene matches: 10. CDR3: CASSFRAGGTNYEQYF. In DNA form, the CDR3 reads TGTGCCAGCAGTTTCAGGGCGGGGGGGACGAATTACGAGCAGTACTTC. Variable domain in full (rest from reference TRBV28 and TRBJ2-7): DVKVTQSSRYLVKRTGEKVFLECVQDMDHENMFWYRQDPGLGLRLIYFSYDVKMKEKGDIPEGYSVSREKKERFSLILESASTNQTSMYLCASSFRAGGTNYEQYFGPGTRLTVT.

The chain joins TRBV5-4 to TRBJ2-5; D is possibly TRBD1 (7 bases). V was clipped by 2 bases and J by 5 bases, with 16 bases between them. This CDR3 is built from 15 residues. The germline V gene has CDR1 SGHNT and CDR2 YYREEE (reference sequence). The CDR3 here is CASSFNEGAGETQYF. The CDR3 region has the DNA TGTGCCAGCAGCTTCAATGAGGGGGCGGGGGAGACCCAGTACTTC.

The chain combines TRBV19 with TRBJ1-2; D perhaps matches TRBD1 (5 bases). V shed 5 bases and J shed 8 bases, with 21 bases lying between them. The germline CDR1 and CDR2 sequences are LNHDA and SQIVND (reference sequence). There are 15 residues in the CDR3. The CDR3 reads CASSDGQGIGRGYTF. CDR3 sequence (DNA): TGTGCCAGTAGTGACGGGCAGGGCATCGGAAGAGGCTACACCTTC.

The chain carries TRBV7-9 and TRBJ1-1; tentatively, D is TRBD1 (6 bases). The CDR3 has 16 amino acids. Germline lookup yields CDR1 SEHNR and CDR2 FQNEAQ (reference sequence). With 3 bases removed from V and 1 base from J, the gap between germline ends came to 15 bases. The CDR3 is CASSFEIDRPNTEAFF. The CDR3 DNA sequence: TGTGCCAGCAGCTTTGAGATCGACAGGCCGAACACTGAAGCTTTCTTT.

The chain combines TRBV7-3 with TRBJ1-2; 7 nucleotides agree with TRBD1. This CDR3 spans 13 amino acids. Trimming took 5 bases from V and 4 from J; bases not matched to a gene: 4. Germline V gene data show CDR1 as SGHTA and CDR2 as FQGTGA. The CDR3 sequence: CASSRDRAYGYTF. The CDR3 DNA reads TGTGCCAGCAGCCGTGACAGGGCCTATGGCTACACCTTC.

This rearrangement joins TRBV27 to TRBJ2-1; TRBD2 is a possible D gene (6 bases). V shed 5 bases and J shed 6 bases, with 14 bases lying between them. Germline CDR1 is MNHEY and CDR2 is SMNVEV (reference sequence). The CDR3 is 14 residues long. The CDR3, as DNA: TGTGCCAGCAGTGCCCGGGGGTGGACCAATGAGCAGTTCTTC. It specifies CASSARGWTNEQFF.

The rearrangement uses TRBV12-2 and TRBJ2-1; the table gives TRBD2 as D, unverified against the DNA. TRBV12-2 is listed as a pseudogene. This CDR3 spans 14 amino acids. Here the CDR3 reads CASRLAYGSGEQFF. CDR3 sequence (DNA): TGTGCAAGTCGCTTAGCATACGGGTCTGGTGAGCAGTTCTTC.